The TCR beta chain described here comes from a study of OX40 agonist ivuxolimab in advanced cancers. In regard to this clone: Antigen specificity is unknown.

Study-level results: Partial responders at 0.1-3.0 mg/kg had among the lowest clonal expansion.

Here immunoSEQ multiplex PCR was the method, and the copy in TCRdb shows in-frame clones only, minus some. The sample holds 77,000 or so clones; nearly 95% are singletons and the top ten take roughly 20%. Unmatched junction bases numbered 11, after V lost 4 bases and J lost 2 bases. Germline loops: CDR1 SGDLS, CDR2 YYNGEE. This CDR3 region has 16 residues. The origin of this receptor is an adult with an advanced solid tumor such as melanoma, head and neck, liver or kidney cancer. The chain carries TRBV9 and TRBJ2-5, with TRBD2 matching over 7 bases. The sequencing used CD4+ or CD8+ T cells sorted from blood, collected in a trial of the OX40 agonist ivuxolimab. CDR3 protein: CASSRPGTTSQETQYF. The CDR3 DNA reads as TGTGCCAGCAGCCGGCCAGGGACTACTTCGCAAGAGACCCAGTACTTC.